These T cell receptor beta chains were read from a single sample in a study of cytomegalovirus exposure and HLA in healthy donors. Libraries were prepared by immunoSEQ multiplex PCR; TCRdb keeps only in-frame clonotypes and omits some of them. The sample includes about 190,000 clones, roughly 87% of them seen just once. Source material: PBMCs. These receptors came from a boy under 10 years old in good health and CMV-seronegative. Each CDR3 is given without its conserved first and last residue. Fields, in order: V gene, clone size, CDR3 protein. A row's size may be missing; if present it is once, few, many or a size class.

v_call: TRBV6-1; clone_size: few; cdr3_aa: ASTGKVSGNTIY
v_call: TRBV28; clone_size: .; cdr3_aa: ATQLGGGGTEAF
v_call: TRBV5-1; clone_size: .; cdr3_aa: ASSLTPGAETEAF
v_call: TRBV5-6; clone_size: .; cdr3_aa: ASSLRVGLAGNAEQY
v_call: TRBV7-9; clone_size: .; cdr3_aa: ASSLILAGAEQF
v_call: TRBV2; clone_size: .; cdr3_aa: ASRQGLEQY
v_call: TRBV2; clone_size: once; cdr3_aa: ASSGVGFDDSPLH
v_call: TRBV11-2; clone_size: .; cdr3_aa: ASSLSYTEAF
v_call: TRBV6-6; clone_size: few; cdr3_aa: ASKRDGTEAF
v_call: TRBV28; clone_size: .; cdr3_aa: ASSYRNRGHEQF
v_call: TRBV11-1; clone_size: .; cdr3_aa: AVHRASGINEQF
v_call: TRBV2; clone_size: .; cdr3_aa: ASSAGRGRLDEQY
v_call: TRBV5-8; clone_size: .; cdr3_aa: ASSQQGPHEQY
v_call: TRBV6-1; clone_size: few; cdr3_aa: ASTEEFVGGQPQH
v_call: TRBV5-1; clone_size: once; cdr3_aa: ASSLDREIS
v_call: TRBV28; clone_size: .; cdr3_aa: ASSFKETQY
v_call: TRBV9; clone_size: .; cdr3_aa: ASSGHGGGDNSPLH
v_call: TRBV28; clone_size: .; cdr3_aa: ASSFRGSGNTIY
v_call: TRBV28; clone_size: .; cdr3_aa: ASSSRSGLANYGYT
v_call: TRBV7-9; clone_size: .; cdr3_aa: ASSLWDRGDGYT
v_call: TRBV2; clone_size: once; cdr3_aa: ASSEDGRGSYNEQF
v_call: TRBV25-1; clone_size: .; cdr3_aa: ASREQGPWAEAF
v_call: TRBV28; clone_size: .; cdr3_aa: ASRLGWAGDQPQH
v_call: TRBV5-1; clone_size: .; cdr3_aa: ASSLGQDVGAF
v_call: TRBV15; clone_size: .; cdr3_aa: ATSRGANQPQH
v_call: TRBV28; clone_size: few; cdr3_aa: ASSSRGTGTPYEQY
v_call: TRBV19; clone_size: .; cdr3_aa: ASSIQGVSGNTIY
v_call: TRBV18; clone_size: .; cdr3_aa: ASSPGGGGTYNEQF
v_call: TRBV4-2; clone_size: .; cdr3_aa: ASSQESSGRAGTDTQY